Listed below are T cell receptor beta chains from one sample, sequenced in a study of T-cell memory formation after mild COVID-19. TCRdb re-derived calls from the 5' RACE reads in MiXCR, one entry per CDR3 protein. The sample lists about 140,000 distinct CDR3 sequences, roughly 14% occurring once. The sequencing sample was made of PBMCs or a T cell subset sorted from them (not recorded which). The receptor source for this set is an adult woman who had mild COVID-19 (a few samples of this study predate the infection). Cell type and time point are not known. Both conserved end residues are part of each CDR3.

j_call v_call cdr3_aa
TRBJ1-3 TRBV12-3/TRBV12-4 CASSLSTAISGNTIYF
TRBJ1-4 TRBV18 CASSPRTATGGKLFF
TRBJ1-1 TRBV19 CASRWAGDTEAFF
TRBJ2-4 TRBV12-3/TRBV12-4 CASSSPSPGDQYF
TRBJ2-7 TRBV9 CASSVGQGNYEQYF
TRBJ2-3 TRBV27 CASSSEIFSTDTQYF
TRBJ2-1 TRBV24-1 CATSDASPGLADQGDSYNEQFF
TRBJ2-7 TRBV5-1 CASSSGQIVSYEQYF
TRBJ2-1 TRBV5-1 CASAQGVGVGNEQFF
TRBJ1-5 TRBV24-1 CATSVGNNQPQHF
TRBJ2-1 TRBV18 CASSGTSGRQDNEQFF
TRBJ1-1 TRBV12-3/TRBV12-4 CASRIPQGADTEAFF
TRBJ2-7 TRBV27 CASSLSGTGLYEQYF
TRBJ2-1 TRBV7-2 CASSLEGGILDEQFF
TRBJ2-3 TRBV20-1 CSARARESTDTQYF
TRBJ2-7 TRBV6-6 CATASGTGGEQYF
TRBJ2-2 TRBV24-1 CATSDPAGTVRFGTGELFF
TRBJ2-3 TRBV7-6 CASSRDTHSDTQYF
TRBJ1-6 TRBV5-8 CASSDSNISPDSPLHF
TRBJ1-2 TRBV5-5 CASSLSPSSQGAYGYTF
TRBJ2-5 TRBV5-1 CASSVAGGPGETQYF
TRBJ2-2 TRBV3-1 CASSQVRTSGYTGELFF
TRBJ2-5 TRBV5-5 CASSSSPTSARETQYF
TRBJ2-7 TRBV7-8 CASSLGGTASYEQYF
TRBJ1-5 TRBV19 CASTKGADSNQPQHF
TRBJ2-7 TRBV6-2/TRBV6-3 CASRDGTAYEQYF
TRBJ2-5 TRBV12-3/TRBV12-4 CASRRGLAGIETQYF
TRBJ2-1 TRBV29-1 CSVDRGQVEQFF
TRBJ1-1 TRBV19 CASSPHVTSGRTEAFF
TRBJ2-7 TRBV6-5 CASSYSPSGTASYEQYF
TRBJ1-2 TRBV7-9 CASSLAEGWVYGYTF
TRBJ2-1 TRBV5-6 CASSLEVDNEQFF
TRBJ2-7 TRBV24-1 CATSDGLSVEQYF
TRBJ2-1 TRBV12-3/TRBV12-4 CASSLIGGPYNEQFF
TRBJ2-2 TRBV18 CASSPSRVPNTGELFF
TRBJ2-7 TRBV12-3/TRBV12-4 CASSLKTRDEQYF
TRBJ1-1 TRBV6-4 CASSDFLGSTEAFF
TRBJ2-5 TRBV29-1 CSVEDQGRVETQYF
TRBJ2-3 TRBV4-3 CASSPGTGWDTQYF
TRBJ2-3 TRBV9 CASSVDTDTQYF
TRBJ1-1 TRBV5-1 CASSSSTAYTEAFF
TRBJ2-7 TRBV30 CAWSLGSYYEQYF
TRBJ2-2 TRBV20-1 CSASDRGGTGELFF
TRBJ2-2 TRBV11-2 CASSFYPIAGQTNRPGELFF
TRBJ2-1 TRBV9 CASQGGDEQFF
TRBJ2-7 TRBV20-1 CSARPGQGGFYEQYF
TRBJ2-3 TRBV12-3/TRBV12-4 CASTLPKNTQYF